This T cell receptor (beta chain) was captured by sequencing in a study of blood T cell repertoires in COVID-19. On the study more broadly: There were acute and convalescent COVID-19 samples, and they came from the United States, Italy and Spain. In each case, the material was cDNA or gDNA derived from T cells, B-cell-depleted T cells, or PBMCs.

Recruits, aged about 18 to 90 years, lived in approximately 26 US areas. What the recovered Cohort 3 donors had was two negative PCRs, clearance, or symptom resolution. Profiled with immunoSEQ multiplex PCR; TCRdb holds only in-frame clones, not every one. The table lists about 380,000 clones, more than 75% of them singletons. The source is a woman aged 30 to 39 who had recovered from COVID-19. The sequenced sample consisted of PBMCs or T cells enriched from blood (not recorded which).

CDR3 amino acids: CASSETQGSGNTIYF. The CDR3 DNA reads as TGCGCCAGCAGTGAAACACAGGGCTCTGGAAACACCATATATTTT. This chain connects TRBV10-2 to TRBJ1-3; the D gene is possibly TRBD1 (6 bases). The germline CDR1 and CDR2 sequences are WSHSY and SAAADI. Trimming cost V 3 bases and J 0 bases, with 9 bases left between them. This CDR3 is built from 15 residues.